The 26 T cell receptor beta chains below were found in one sample sequenced in a study of blood T cell repertoires in COVID-19. The protocol was immunoSEQ multiplex PCR, while the TCRdb copy is restricted to in-frame clones and leaves out a portion. The sample lists roughly 180,000 clones, approximately 85% occurring once. What was sequenced was peripheral blood. These receptor sequences come from a woman aged 45-65 years with COVID-19, enrolled during active disease.

The genes are TRBV28 and TRBJ1-1; D ambiguous. CDR1 and CDR2 from the germline V gene are MDHEN and SYDVKM. The V end lost 10 bases, the J end lost 2 bases, and 11 bases lay between the germline ends. CDR3 length: 12 residues. The CDR3 is CANSARNTEAFF. The CDR3 DNA is TGTGCCAACTCCGCCCGTAACACTGAAGCTTTCTTT.

The chain combines TRBV7-6 with TRBJ2-2; TRBD2 is a possible D gene (7 bases). The CDR3 is made up of 15 amino acids. V lost 0 bases and J 7 bases, leaving 12 bases between the germline ends. The V gene's germline CDR1 is SGHVS and CDR2 FNYEAQ. The CDR3 nucleotides are TGTGCCAGCAGCTTAGCGGGGGGGCCTGGCGGGGAGCTGTTTTTT. Residues: CASSLAGGPGGELFF.

As for this clone: The same CDR3 is also encoded by other DNA sequences in this sample. The chain is built from TRBV3-1 (or the pseudogene TRBV3-2) and TRBJ2-5, with 8 bases fitting TRBD1. This CDR3 contains 15 residues. Germline V CDR1 and CDR2: LGHDT, YNNKEL (reference sequence). The trim removed 1 base at V and 2 bases at J, leaving 3 bases unmatched. This CDR3 is CASSQGTGGQETQYF. The CDR3 coding sequence is TGTGCCAGCAGCCAAGGAACAGGGGGGCAAGAGACCCAGTACTTC.

A few counts support this clone. The chain recombines TRBV28 with TRBJ1-6, with 11 bases that match TRBD1. This CDR3 spans 15 amino acids. The germline V gene encodes CDR1 MDHEN and CDR2 SYDVKM. The J segment lost 8 bases and the V segment lost 7 bases, leaving 7 bases of the junction unmatched. The CDR3 is CASTLWTGGDSPLHF. DNA for the CDR3: TGTGCCAGCACGCTTTGGACAGGGGGCGATTCACCCCTCCACTTT.

The genes are TRBV11-1 and TRBJ2-7; 7 nucleotides agree with TRBD2. Losses at the gene ends were 5 bases for V and 0 bases for J; bases not matched to a gene: 7. Germline loops: CDR1 SGHAT, CDR2 FQDESV (reference sequence). This CDR3 has 15 amino acids. This CDR3 reads CASSPLSGISYEQYF. The CDR3 DNA is TGTGCCAGCAGCCCTCTGAGCGGGATCTCCTACGAGCAGTACTTC.

About this clone itself: Germline is not matched at one junction end, which may reflect a read error. This chain joins TRBV5-4 and TRBJ2-1; 9 bases agree with TRBD1. Germline V CDR1 and CDR2: SGHNT, YYREEE (reference sequence). The length of the CDR3 is 15 residues. The CDR3 DNA reads as TGTGCCAGCAGCTTGCCGGGACAGGGAAACAATGGGCAGTTCTTC. It specifies CASSLPGQGNNGQFF. The complete variable domain, with remaining parts taken from reference TRBV5-4 and TRBJ2-1, reads ETGVTQSPTHLIKTRGQQVTLRCSSQSGHNTVSWYQQALGQGPQFIFQYYREEENGRGNFPPRFSGLQFPNYSSELNVNALELDDSALYLCASSLPGQGNNGQFFGPGTRLTVL.

This clone was picked up one time. The chain links TRBV6-2 or TRBV6-3 to TRBJ2-5, with D maybe TRBD2 (5 bases). In germline, CDR1 is MNHEY, CDR2 SVGEGT. V dropped 5 bases and J dropped 2 bases, with 15 bases sitting between them. This CDR3 has 15 residues. DNA of the CDR3: TGTGCCAGCAGTACAAGGTTCGGGGTACAAGAGACCCAGTACTTC. Translated, it gives CASSTRFGVQETQYF.

This chain connects TRBV9 to TRBJ2-1; 9 bases line up with TRBD2. J gave up 8 bases and V 5 bases, and 8 bases lay outside the gene matches. The CDR3 spans 14 residues. The germline V gene has CDR1 SGDLS and CDR2 YYNGEE. CDR3 coding DNA: TGTGCCAGCAGGCCCCCTAGCGGGGACGATGAGCAGTTCTTC. Amino acids: CASRPPSGDDEQFF.

The sample holds a few counts of this clone. The gene calls are TRBV4-1 and TRBJ2-7, with no clear D. CDR3 length equals 16 residues. Germline CDR1 MGHRA, CDR2 YSYEKL. The germline V and J ends were trimmed by 3 bases and 3 bases, with 18 bases remaining between them. CDR3 nucleotide sequence: TGCGCCAGCAGCCACGGCAGTCCACGAACGGGCTACGAGCAGTACTTC. Encoded protein: CASSHGSPRTGYEQYF.

V and J are TRBV19 and TRBJ2-1, with 7 bases lining up with TRBD2. CDR1 and CDR2 from the germline V gene are LNHDA and SQIVND (reference sequence). The CDR3 runs to 15 residues. V was clipped by 10 bases and J by 0 bases; unmatched bases: 9. CDR3 sequence: CATLPGGSSYNEQFF. CDR3 nucleotide sequence: TGTGCCACCCTCCCCGGGGGGAGCTCCTACAATGAGCAGTTCTTC.

In DNA form, the CDR3 reads TGTGCCAGCCGGATTACAGAAGTCTCTGGAAACACCATATATTTT. It specifies CASRITEVSGNTIYF. This rearrangement joins TRBV6-5 to TRBJ1-3; D is ambiguous. V was shortened by 8 bases and J by 0 bases, with 14 bases between the two germline ends. The CDR3 contains 15 residues. Germline-derived CDR1 and CDR2 are MNHEY and SVGAGI.

The chain uses TRBV11-2 and TRBJ2-7; 10 bases agree with TRBD2. V shed 3 bases and J 3 bases; nucleotides not matched to a gene: 2. The V gene's germline CDR1 is SGHAT and CDR2 FQNNGV. The CDR3 runs 14 residues. The CDR3 sequence is CASSLASGGYEQYF. The CDR3 DNA sequence: TGTGCCAGCAGCTTGGCTAGCGGGGGCTACGAGCAGTACTTC.

The J gene is TRBJ2-7, the V gene TRBV4-2; the match to TRBD2 covers 7 bases. Per germline, CDR1 LGHNA and CDR2 YNFKEQ. Unmatched junction bases numbered 2, after V lost 4 bases and J lost 2 bases. CDR3 length: 13 amino acids. CDR3 sequence reads: CASSPGTTYEQYF. For the CDR3, the DNA is TGTGCCAGCAGCCCCGGGACTACCTACGAGCAGTACTTC.

J is TRBJ1-4 and V is TRBV11-2, with D possibly being TRBD1 (5 bases). V lost 2 bases, J lost 4 bases, and 14 bases lay in between. This CDR3 is 16 amino acids long. Germline loops: CDR1 SGHAT, CDR2 FQNNGV. CDR3 loop: CASSLSGGGGNEKLFF. CDR3 bases: TGTGCCAGCAGCTTAAGTGGGGGAGGTGGTAATGAAAAACTGTTTTTT.

The chain is built from TRBV5-8 and TRBJ1-1; 8 nucleotides match TRBD1. CDR3 size: 16 residues. Losses at the gene ends were 4 bases for V and 1 base for J; bases not matched to a gene: 9. Germline-derived CDR1 and CDR2 are SGHTS and YDEGEE. CDR3 sequence: CASSIGRQGRNTEAFF. The CDR3 coding sequence is TGTGCCAGCAGCATTGGCAGACAGGGGAGGAACACTGAAGCTTTCTTT.

This chain uses TRBV7-9 with TRBJ2-2; 9 bases align to TRBD1. V dropped 5 bases and J dropped 7; count of bases not matched to a gene: 11. CDR1 SEHNR and CDR2 FQNEAQ come from the germline V gene (reference sequence). The CDR3 has 16 amino acids. CDR3 coding DNA: TGTGCCAGCAGCCCCGGTACCGGGACAGGGTACGGGGAGCTGTTTTTT. It codes for CASSPGTGTGYGELFF.

V usage is TRBV6-5 and J usage is TRBJ1-1; 8 bases map to TRBD1. Trimming removed 4 bases from V and 1 base from J; junction bases left unmatched: 2. Germline loops: CDR1 MNHEY, CDR2 SVGAGI. CDR3 length: 14 amino acids. The CDR3 DNA sequence: TGTGCCAGCAGTTTCGGACAGGGGAACACTGAAGCTTTCTTT. This translates into CASSFGQGNTEAFF.

The CDR3 reads CATSDSSRATQYF. In DNA, the CDR3 is TGTGCCACCAGTGATTCCTCTCGAGCTACGCAGTATTTT. The chain carries TRBV24-1 and TRBJ2-3; D uncertain. Germline CDR1 and CDR2: KGHDR and SFDVKD. CDR3 length equals 13 residues. The germline V and J ends were trimmed by 2 bases and 8 bases, with 10 bases remaining between them.

This clone was observed once. The genes are TRBV11-2 and TRBJ1-2; 7 bases are shared with TRBD1. The CDR3 has 15 amino acids. Trimming removed 4 bases from V and 0 bases from J; junction bases left unmatched: 5. CDR1 is SGHAT and CDR2 is FQNNGV in the germline V gene. As DNA, the CDR3 is TGTGCCAGCAGCTCGAGCAGGGGGACTAACTATGGCTACACCTTC. Translation: CASSSSRGTNYGYTF.

V usage is TRBV29-1 and J usage is TRBJ2-2; D might be TRBD2 (5 bases). Trimming shortened V by 3 bases and J by 7 bases, and 9 bases separated the two germline ends. Germline V gene lookup returns CDR1 SQVTM and CDR2 ANQGSEA. The CDR3 is 12 residues long. CDR3 in DNA: TGCAGCGTTGATGCAGAGGGCGGGGAGCTGTTTTTT. Amino acids: CSVDAEGGELFF.

V and J are TRBV10-1 and TRBJ2-1, with D uncertain. Trimming pared 0 bases from V and 2 bases from J, leaving 11 bases between. CDR3 length: 16 residues. The germline V gene has CDR1 WNHNN and CDR2 SYGVQD (reference sequence). CDR3 loop: CASSESGRQTYNEQFF. The CDR3 DNA is TGCGCCAGCAGTGAGTCGGGCAGGCAAACCTACAATGAGCAGTTCTTC.

V is TRBV14 and J is TRBJ1-2, with a possible D match to TRBD1 (6 bases). This CDR3 has 12 residues. Germline V gives CDR1 SGHDN, CDR2 FVKESK. The ends were cut back, 4 bases at V and 6 bases at J, with 9 bases in the middle. Here the CDR3 reads CASSPRTDGYTF. The CDR3 DNA is TGTGCCAGCAGCCCGAGGACAGATGGCTACACCTTC.

This clone has a handful of counts. The chain couples TRBV5-4 to TRBJ1-3; no definite D call. Germline V gene lookup returns CDR1 SGHNT and CDR2 YYREEE (reference sequence). Deletions cut 6 bases from V and 4 bases from J, with 11 bases between. CDR3 length: 13 residues. The CDR3, as DNA: TGTGCCAGCACAGTCGGCGGGGGAAACACCATATATTTT. Translating gives CASTVGGGNTIYF.

This chain joins TRBV7-8 and TRBJ1-2; tentatively, D is TRBD1 (6 bases). Trimming took 5 bases from V and 7 from J, leaving 23 bases between them. Germline V CDR1 and CDR2: SGHVS, FQNEAQ. This CDR3 spans 16 amino acids. Written as DNA, the CDR3 is TGTGCCAGCAGCCCAAGTGGTGGGGGCGCATCTAGTGGCTACACCTTC. As protein: CASSPSGGGASSGYTF.

This clone showed up just a few times. This chain uses TRBV4-1 with TRBJ2-5, with a tentative D call TRBD2 (5 bases). Per germline, CDR1 MGHRA and CDR2 YSYEKL. This CDR3 is built from 16 residues. V lost 3 bases, J lost 0 bases, and 14 bases lay in between. CDR3 in DNA: TGCGCCAGCAGCCATCGGACTGGATCGTACCAAGAGACCCAGTACTTC. Translated, it gives CASSHRTGSYQETQYF.

The chain joins TRBV7-8 to TRBJ2-5; the D gene is possibly TRBD2 (5 bases). Trimming removed 1 base at V and 4 bases at J, with 16 bases between. The germline CDR1 and CDR2 sequences are SGHVS and FQNEAQ. This CDR3 is built from 16 residues. The CDR3: CASSLGGIRAVETQYF. The CDR3 DNA sequence: TGTGCCAGCAGCTTAGGAGGGATTCGCGCGGTAGAGACCCAGTACTTC.